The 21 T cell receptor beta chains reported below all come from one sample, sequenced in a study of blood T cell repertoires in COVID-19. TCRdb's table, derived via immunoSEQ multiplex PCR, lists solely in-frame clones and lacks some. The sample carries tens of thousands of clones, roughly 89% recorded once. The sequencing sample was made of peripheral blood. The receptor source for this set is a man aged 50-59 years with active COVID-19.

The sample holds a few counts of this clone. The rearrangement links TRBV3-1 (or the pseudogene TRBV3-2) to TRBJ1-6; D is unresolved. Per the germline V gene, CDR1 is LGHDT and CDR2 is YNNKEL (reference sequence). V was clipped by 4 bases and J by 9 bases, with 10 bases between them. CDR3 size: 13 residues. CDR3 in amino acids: CASSLPPGSPLHF. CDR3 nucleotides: TGTGCCAGCAGCCTCCCTCCGGGTTCACCCCTCCACTTT.

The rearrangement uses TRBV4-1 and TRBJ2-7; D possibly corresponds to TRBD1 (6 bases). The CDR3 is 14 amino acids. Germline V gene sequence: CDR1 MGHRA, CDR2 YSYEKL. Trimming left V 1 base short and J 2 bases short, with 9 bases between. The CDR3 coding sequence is TGCGCCAGCAGCCAAGTTTGGGACACCTACGAGCAGTACTTC. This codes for CASSQVWDTYEQYF.

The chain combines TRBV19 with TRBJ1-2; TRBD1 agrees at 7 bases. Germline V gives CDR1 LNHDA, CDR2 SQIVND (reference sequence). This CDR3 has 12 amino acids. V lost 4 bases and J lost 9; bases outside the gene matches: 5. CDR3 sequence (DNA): TGTGCCAGTAGTAGGCAGGGGGTACGCTACACCTTC. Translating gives CASSRQGVRYTF.

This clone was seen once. The CDR3 coding sequence is TGTGCCAGCTCACCCCAGGGGATTCATAACTATGGCTACACCTTC. It is translated as CASSPQGIHNYGYTF. The chain links TRBV18 to TRBJ1-2, with D possibly matching TRBD1 (6 bases). Germline lookup yields CDR1 KGHSH and CDR2 LQKENI. The CDR3 extends over 15 amino acids. V was cut by 3 bases and J by 1 base, with 12 bases left in between.

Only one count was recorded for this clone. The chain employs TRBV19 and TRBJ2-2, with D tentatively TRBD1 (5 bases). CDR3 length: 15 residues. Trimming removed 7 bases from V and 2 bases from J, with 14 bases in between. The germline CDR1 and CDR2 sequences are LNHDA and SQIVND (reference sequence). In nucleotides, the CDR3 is TGTGCCAGTAAAACCTGGCGGACAAACACCGGGGAGCTGTTTTTT. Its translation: CASKTWRTNTGELFF.

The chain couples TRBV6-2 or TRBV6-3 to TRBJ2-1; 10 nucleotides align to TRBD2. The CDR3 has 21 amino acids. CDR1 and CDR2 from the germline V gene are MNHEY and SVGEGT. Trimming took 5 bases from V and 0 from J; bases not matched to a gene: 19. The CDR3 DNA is TGTGCCAGCAGTACTGGAATAGCGGGGGGTCCGCAACCGAGCTCCTACAATGAGCAGTTCTTC. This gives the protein CASSTGIAGGPQPSSYNEQFF.

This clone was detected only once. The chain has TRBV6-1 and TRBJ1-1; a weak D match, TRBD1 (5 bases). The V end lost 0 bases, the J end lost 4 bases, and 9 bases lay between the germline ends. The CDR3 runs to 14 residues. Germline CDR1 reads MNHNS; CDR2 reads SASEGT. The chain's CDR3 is CASSEAGGTTEAFF. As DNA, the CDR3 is TGTGCCAGCAGTGAAGCGGGGGGGACCACTGAAGCTTTCTTT.

CDR3 nucleotide sequence: TGTGCCAGCAGTTATTTGGACATGGGGGGCACCGGGGAGCTGTTTTTT. Its translation is CASSYLDMGGTGELFF. This chain uses TRBV2 with TRBJ2-2, with D perhaps TRBD2 (6 bases). V lost 5 bases, J lost 4 bases, and 17 bases lay in between. In germline, CDR1 is SNHLY, CDR2 FYNNEI. The CDR3 totals 16 residues.

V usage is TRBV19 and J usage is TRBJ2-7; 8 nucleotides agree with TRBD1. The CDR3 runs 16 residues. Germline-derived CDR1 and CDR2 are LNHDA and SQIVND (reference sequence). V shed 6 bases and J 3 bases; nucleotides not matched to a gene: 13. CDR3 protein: CASRKSGQGQFYEQYF. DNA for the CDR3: TGTGCCAGTAGGAAATCCGGACAGGGCCAGTTCTACGAGCAGTACTTC.

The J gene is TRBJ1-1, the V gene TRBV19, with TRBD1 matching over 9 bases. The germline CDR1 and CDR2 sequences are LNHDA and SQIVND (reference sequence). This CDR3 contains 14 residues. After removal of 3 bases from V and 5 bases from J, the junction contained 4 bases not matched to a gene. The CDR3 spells CASSIGQGRTEAFF. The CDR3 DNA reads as TGTGCCAGTAGTATCGGACAGGGGAGGACTGAAGCTTTCTTT.

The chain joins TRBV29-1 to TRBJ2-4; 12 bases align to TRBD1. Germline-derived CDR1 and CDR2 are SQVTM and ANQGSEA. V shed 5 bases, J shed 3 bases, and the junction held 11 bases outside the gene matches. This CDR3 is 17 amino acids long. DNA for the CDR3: TGCAGCGTTACACCGGGACAGGGGGCGTCGGACAAAAACATTCAGTACTTC. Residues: CSVTPGQGASDKNIQYF.

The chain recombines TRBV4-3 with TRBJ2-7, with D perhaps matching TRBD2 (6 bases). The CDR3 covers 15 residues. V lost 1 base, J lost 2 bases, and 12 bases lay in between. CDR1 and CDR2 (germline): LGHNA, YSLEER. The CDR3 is CASSQVRLAPYEQYF. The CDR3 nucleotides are TGCGCCAGCAGCCAAGTGCGGCTAGCGCCCTACGAGCAGTACTTC.

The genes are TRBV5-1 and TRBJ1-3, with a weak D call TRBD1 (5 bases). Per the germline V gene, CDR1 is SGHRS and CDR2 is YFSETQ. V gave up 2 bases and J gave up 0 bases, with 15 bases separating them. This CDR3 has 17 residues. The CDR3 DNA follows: TGCGCCAGCAGCTTAACAGGCCTACGAGACTCTGGAAACACCATATATTTT. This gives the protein CASSLTGLRDSGNTIYF.

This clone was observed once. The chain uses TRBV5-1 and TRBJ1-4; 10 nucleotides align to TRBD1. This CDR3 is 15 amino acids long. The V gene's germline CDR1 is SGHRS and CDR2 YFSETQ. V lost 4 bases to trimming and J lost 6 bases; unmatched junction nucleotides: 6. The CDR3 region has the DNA TGCGCCAGCAGCCTAGCCGGGACAGGGGATGAAAAACTGTTTTTT. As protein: CASSLAGTGDEKLFF.

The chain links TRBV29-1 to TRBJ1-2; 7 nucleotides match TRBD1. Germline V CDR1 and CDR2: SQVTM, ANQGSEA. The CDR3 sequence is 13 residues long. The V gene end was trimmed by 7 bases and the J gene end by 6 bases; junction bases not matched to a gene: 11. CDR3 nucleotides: TGCAGCGCCTCCCCCGGGACAGCAAATGGCTACACCTTC. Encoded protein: CSASPGTANGYTF.

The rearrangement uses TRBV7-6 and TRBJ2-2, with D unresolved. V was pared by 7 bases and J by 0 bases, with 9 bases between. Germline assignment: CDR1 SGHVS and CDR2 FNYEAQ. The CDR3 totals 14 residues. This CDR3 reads CASKRLPNTGELFF. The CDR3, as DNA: TGTGCCAGCAAAAGACTCCCGAACACCGGGGAGCTGTTTTTT.

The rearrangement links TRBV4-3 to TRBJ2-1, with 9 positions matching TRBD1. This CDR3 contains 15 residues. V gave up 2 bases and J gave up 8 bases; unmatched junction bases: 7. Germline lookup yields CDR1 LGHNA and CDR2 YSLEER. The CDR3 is CASSQTGGAIDEQFF. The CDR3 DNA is TGCGCCAGCAGCCAAACAGGGGGCGCAATCGATGAGCAGTTCTTC.

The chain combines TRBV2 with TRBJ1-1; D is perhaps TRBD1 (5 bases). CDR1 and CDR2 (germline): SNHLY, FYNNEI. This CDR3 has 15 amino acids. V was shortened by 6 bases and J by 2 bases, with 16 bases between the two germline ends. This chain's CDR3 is CASSLGGRLNTEAFF. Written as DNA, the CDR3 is TGTGCCAGCAGCCTCGGGGGGAGACTTAACACTGAAGCTTTCTTT.

CDR3 sequence: CASSLASRSGNTIYF. CDR3 bases: TGTGCCAGCAGCTTAGCTAGCCGGTCTGGAAACACCATATATTTT. The rearrangement uses TRBV11-2 and TRBJ1-3; D ambiguous. The CDR3 loop spans 15 amino acids. Per the germline V gene, CDR1 is SGHAT and CDR2 is FQNNGV. Trimming took 1 base from V and 1 from J, leaving 8 bases between them. The variable domain in full, with the rest retrieved from reference TRBV11-2 and TRBJ1-3, is EAGVAQSPRYKIIEKRQSVAFWCNPISGHATLYWYQQILGQGPKLLIQFQNNGVVDDSQLPKDRFSAERLKGVDSTLKIQPAKLEDSAVYLCASSLASRSGNTIYFGEGSWLTVV.

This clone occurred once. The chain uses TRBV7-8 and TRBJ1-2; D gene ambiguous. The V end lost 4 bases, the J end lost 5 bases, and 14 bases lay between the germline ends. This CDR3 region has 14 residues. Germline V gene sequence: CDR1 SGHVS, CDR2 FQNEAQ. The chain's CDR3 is CASSWRRSLYGYTF. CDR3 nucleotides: TGTGCCAGCAGCTGGAGGCGTAGCCTTTATGGCTACACCTTC.

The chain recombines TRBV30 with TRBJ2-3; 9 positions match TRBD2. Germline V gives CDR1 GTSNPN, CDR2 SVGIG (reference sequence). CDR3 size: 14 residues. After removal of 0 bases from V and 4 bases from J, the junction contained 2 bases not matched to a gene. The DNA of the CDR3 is TGTGCCTGGAGTGTGCGGGGGGGCTCAGATACGCAGTATTTT. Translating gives CAWSVRGGSDTQYF.